The clone carrying this T cell receptor beta chain was counted many times. The data derive from a study of HIV-infected patients and healthy controls. The wider study: Early therapy brought no consistent CD8 count shift, though the CD4:CD8 ratio rose a little.

This CDR3 region has 14 residues. J lost 8 bases, V lost 5 bases, and 7 bases had no gene match. All unsorted peripheral T cells were captured because whole blood was used without fractionation. Reverse transcription used about 500 ng RNA and constant-region primers for alpha and beta. Using multiplexing indices, alpha and beta chain libraries were generated apart by chain-specific third strand synthesis. A 5' RACE adapter with a random hexamer and the SP2 primer site was joined to cDNA. One entry per CDR3 protein results from TCRdb running MiXCR on the 5' RACE reads. The sample shows more than 9,000 distinct CDR3 sequences, 10% of them seen only once.

The genes are TRBV12-3 or TRBV12-4 and TRBJ2-1, with 9 bases aligning to TRBD2. The sequencing here drew on blood, taken before antiretroviral therapy. This TCR came from an adult with HIV infection. CDR3 DNA sequence: TGTGCCAGCAGTCTCGCGGGGGGGGGCGATGAGCAGTTCTTC. Translating it yields CASSLAGGGDEQFF.